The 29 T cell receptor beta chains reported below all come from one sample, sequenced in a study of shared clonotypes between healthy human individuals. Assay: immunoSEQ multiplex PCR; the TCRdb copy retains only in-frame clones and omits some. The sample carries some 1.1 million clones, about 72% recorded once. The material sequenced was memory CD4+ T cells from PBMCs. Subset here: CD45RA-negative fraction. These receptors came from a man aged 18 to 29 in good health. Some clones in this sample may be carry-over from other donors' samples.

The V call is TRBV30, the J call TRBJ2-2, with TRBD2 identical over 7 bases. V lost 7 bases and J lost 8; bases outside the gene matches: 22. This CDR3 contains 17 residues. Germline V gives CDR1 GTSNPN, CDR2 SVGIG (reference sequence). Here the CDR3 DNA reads TGTGCCTCGAGGAGACGGGCTAGCGGATCCTCAGGGGGGGAGCTGTTTTTT. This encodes CASRRRASGSSGGELFF.

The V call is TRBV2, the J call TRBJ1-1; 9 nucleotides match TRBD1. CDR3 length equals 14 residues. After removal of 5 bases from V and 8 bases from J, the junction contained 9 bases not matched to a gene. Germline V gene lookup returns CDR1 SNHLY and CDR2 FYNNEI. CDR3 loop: CASSTGTGHIEAFF. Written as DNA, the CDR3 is TGTGCCAGCAGTACCGGGACAGGGCATATCGAAGCTTTCTTT.

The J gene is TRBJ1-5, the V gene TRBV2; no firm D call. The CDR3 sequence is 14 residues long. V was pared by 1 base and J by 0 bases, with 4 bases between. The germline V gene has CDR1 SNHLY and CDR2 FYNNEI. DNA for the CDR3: TGTGCCAGCAGTGAAGGCCTTAGCAATCAGCCCCAGCATTTT. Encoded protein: CASSEGLSNQPQHF.

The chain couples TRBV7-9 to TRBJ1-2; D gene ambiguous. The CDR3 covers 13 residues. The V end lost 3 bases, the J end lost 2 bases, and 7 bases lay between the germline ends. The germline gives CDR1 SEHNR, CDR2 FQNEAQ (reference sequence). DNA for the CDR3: TGTGCCAGCAGCTTTTACACGAACTATGGCTACACCTTC. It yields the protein CASSFYTNYGYTF.

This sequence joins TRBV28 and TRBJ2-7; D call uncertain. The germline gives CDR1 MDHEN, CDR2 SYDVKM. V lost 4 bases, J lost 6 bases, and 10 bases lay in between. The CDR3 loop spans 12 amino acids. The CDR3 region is CASSSVSREQYF. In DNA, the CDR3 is TGTGCCAGCAGTTCGGTTTCTCGCGAGCAGTACTTC.

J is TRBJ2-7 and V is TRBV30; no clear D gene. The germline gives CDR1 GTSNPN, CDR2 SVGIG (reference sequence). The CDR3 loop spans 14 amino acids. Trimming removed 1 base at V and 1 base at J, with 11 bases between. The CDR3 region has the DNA TGTGCCTGGAGTGCGTATGACGGTTCCTACGAGCAGTACTTC. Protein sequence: CAWSAYDGSYEQYF.

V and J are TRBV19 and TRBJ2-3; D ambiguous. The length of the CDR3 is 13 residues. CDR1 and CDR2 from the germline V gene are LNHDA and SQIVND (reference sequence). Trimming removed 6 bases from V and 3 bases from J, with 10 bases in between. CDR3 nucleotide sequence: TGTGCCAGTAGCCCACCTAATACAGATACGCAGTATTTT. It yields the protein CASSPPNTDTQYF.

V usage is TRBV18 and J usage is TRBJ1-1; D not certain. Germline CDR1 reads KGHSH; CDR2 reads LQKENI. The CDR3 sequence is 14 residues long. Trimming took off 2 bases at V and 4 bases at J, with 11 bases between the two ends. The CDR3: CASSPTLFGTEAFF. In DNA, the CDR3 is TGTGCCAGCTCACCAACCCTCTTCGGCACTGAAGCTTTCTTT.

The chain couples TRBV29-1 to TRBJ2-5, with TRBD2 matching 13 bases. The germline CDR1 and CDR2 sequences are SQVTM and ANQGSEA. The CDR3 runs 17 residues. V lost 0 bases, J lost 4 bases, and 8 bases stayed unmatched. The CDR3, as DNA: TGCAGCGTTGAAGATCCTGGACTAGCGGGAGCCCCAGAGACCCAGTACTTC. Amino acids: CSVEDPGLAGAPETQYF.

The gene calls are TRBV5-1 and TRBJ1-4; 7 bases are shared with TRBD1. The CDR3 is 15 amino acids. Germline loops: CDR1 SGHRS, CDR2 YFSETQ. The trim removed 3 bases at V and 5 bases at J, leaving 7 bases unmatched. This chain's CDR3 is CASSWAGTENEKLFF. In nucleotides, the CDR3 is TGCGCCAGCAGCTGGGCCGGGACAGAGAATGAAAAACTGTTTTTT.

The CDR3 nucleotides read TGTGCCAGCAGCACAGGGACTAGCGGGAGGACGGATACGCAGTATTTT. It encodes CASSTGTSGRTDTQYF. The rearrangement uses TRBV9 and TRBJ2-3; TRBD2 aligns across 15 bases. CDR1 and CDR2 from the germline V gene are SGDLS and YYNGEE. The CDR3 has 16 residues. The junction had 6 bases not matched to a gene; V was cut back by 4 bases and J by 6 bases.

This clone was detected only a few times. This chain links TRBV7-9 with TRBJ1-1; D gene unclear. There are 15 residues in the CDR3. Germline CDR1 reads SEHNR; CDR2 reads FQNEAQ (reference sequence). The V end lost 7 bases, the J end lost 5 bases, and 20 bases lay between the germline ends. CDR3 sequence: CASKPSIGGRTEAFF. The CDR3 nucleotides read TGTGCCAGCAAGCCCTCAATCGGAGGTCGGACTGAAGCTTTCTTT. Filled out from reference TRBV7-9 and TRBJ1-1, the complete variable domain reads DTGVSQNPRHKITKRGQNVTFRCDPISEHNRLYWYRQTLGQGPEFLTYFQNEAQLEKSRLLSDRFSAERPKGSFSTLEIQRTEQGDSAMYLCASKPSIGGRTEAFFGQGTRLTVV.

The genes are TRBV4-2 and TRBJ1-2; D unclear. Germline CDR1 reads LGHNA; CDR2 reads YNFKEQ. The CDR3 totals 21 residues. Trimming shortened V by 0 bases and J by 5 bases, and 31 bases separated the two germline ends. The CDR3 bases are TGTGCCAGCAGCCAAGAAGGGTCCGGAGTCCCATCCGCTCCTCTCCCTTATGGCTACACCTTC. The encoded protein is CASSQEGSGVPSAPLPYGYTF.

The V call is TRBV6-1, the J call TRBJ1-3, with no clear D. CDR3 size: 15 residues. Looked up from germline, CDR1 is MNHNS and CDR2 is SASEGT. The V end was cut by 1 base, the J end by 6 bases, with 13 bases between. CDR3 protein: CASSEVGLGLNTIYF. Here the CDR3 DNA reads TGTGCCAGCAGTGAAGTAGGGTTAGGACTAAACACCATATATTTT.

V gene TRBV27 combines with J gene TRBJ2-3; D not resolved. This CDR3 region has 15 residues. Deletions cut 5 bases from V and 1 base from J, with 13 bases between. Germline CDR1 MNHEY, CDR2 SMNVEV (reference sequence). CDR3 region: CASSQGVLGTDTQYF. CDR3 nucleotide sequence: TGTGCCAGCAGTCAAGGAGTATTGGGCACAGATACGCAGTATTTT.

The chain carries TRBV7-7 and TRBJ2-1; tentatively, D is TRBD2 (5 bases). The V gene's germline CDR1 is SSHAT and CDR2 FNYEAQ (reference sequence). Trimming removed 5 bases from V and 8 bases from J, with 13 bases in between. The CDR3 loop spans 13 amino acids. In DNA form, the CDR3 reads TGTGCCAGCAGCCCAGGACTCCGCGATGAGCAGTTCTTC. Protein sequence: CASSPGLRDEQFF.

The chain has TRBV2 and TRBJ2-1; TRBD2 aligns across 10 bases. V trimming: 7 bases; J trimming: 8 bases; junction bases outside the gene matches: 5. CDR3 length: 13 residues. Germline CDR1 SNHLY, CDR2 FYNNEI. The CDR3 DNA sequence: TGTGCCAGCACCCGGGGGACTAGCGATGAGCAGTTCTTC. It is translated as CASTRGTSDEQFF.

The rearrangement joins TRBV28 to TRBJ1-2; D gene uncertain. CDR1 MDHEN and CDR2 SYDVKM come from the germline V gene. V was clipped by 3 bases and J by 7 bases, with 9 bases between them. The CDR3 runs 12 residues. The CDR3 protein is CASSLTGGGYTF. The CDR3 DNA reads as TGTGCCAGCAGTTTGACGGGTGGTGGCTACACCTTC.

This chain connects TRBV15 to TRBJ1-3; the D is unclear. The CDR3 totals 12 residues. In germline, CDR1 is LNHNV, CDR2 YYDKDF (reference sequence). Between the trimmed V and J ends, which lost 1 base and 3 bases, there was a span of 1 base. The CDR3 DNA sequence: TGTGCCACCAGCAGAGTTGGAAACACCATATATTTT. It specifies CATSRVGNTIYF.

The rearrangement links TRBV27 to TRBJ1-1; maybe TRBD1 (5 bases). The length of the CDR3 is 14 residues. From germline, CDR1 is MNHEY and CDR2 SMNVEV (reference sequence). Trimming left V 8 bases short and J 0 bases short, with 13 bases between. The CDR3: CASGSRQLNTEAFF. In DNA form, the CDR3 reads TGTGCCAGCGGGTCCCGACAGCTGAACACTGAAGCTTTCTTT.

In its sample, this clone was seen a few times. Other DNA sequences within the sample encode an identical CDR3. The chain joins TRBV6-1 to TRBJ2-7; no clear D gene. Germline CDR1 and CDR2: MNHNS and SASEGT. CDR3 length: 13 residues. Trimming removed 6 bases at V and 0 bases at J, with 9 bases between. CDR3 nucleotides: TGTGCCAGCAGCGAACTATTCTCCTACGAGCAGTACTTC. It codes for CASSELFSYEQYF.

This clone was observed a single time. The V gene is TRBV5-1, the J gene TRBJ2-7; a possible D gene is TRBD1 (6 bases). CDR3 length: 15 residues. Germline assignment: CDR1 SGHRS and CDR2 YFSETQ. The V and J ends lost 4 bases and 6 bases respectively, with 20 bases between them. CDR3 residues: CASSLNPGQVGEQYF. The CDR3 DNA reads TGCGCCAGCAGCCTGAATCCGGGACAAGTAGGCGAGCAGTACTTC. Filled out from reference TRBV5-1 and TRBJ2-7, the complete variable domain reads KAGVTQTPRYLIKTRGQQVTLSCSPISGHRSVSWYQQTPGQGLQFLFEYFSETQRNKGNFPGRFSGRQFSNSRSEMNVSTLELGDSALYLCASSLNPGQVGEQYFGPGTRLTVT.

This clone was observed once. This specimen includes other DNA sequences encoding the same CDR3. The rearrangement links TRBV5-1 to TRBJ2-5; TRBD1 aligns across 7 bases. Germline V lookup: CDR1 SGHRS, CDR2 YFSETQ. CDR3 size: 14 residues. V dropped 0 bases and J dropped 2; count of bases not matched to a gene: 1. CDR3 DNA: TGCGCCAGCAGCTTGGACAGGGGACAAGAGACCCAGTACTTC. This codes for CASSLDRGQETQYF.

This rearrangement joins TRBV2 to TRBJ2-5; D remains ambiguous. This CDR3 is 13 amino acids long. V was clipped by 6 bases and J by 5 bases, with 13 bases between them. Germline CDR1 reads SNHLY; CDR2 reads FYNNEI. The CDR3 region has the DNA TGTGCCAGCAGCCCCCAGTCGAGGGAGACCCAGTACTTC. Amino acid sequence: CASSPQSRETQYF. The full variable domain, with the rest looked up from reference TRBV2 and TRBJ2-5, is EPEVTQTPSHQVTQMGQEVILRCVPISNHLYFYWYRQILGQKVEFLVSFYNNEISEKSEIFDDQFSVERPDGSNFTLKIRSTKLEDSAMYFCASSPQSRETQYFGPGTRLLVL.

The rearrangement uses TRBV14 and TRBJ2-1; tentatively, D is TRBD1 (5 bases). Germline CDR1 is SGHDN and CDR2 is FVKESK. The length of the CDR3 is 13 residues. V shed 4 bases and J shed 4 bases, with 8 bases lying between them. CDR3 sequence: CASSRGFYNEQFF. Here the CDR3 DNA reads TGTGCCAGCAGCCGGGGCTTTTACAATGAGCAGTTCTTC.

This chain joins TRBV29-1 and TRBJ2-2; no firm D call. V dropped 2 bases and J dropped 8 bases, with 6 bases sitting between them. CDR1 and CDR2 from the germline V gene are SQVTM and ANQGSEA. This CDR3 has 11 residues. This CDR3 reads CSVERWGELFF. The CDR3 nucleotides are TGCAGCGTTGAACGTTGGGGGGAGCTGTTTTTT.

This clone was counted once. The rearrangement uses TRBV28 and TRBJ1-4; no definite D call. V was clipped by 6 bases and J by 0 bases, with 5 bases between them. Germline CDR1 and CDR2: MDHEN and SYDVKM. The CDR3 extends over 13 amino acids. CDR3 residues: CASRVSTNEKLFF. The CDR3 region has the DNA TGTGCCAGCAGGGTATCAACTAATGAAAAACTGTTTTTT. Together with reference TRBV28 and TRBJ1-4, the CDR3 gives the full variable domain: DVKVTQSSRYLVKRTGEKVFLECVQDMDHENMFWYRQDPGLGLRLIYFSYDVKMKEKGDIPEGYSVSREKKERFSLILESASTNQTSMYLCASRVSTNEKLFFGSGTQLSVL.

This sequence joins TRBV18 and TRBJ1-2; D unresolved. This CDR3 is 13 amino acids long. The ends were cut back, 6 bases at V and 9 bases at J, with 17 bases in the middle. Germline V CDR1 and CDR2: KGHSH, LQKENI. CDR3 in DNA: TGTGCCAGCTCCGGAGGGCCAGGAGACAGCTACACCTTC. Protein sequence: CASSGGPGDSYTF.

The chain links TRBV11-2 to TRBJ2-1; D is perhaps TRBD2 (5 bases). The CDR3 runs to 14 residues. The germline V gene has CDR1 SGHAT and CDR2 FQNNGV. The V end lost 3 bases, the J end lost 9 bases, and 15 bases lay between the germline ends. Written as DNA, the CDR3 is TGTGCCAGCAGCTTGGGGATCGGGGTCGGTGAGCAGTTCTTC. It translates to CASSLGIGVGEQFF.